The clone carrying this T cell receptor (beta chain) was seen more than once but under ten times. No antigen is known for it. The sorted conventional CD4+ T cells were CD25-low and CD127-high, with genomic DNA sequenced. Using immunoSEQ multiplex PCR, the repertoire was profiled, and TCRdb retains in-frame clones only, with some absent. The repertoire has over 45,000 clones, 90% of them found once; the top ten carry roughly 0.51%. The data belong to a study of regulatory and conventional T cells in RAG deficiency. Notes on the study in general: Shannon entropy fell and Simpson indices rose in RAG-deficient patients.

This sample was shared with a second study, whose subject was regulatory T cells. That work adds: Primers: 52 TRBV forward and 13 TRBJ reverse.

This sequence originates from a human donor in good health. Material for sequencing was CD4+ effector T cells sorted from blood.

The CDR3 region has the DNA TGTGCCAGTCGAAGGGGGGGGTCCCGGAACACTGAAGCTTTCTTT. It codes for CASRRGGSRNTEAFF. The J gene is TRBJ1-1, the V gene TRBV19; tentative D call: TRBD1 (6 bases). CDR3 length: 15 residues. CDR1 and CDR2 (germline): LNHDA, SQIVND (reference sequence). V was cut by 8 bases and J by 1 base, with 17 bases left in between.